Sequencing of this T cell receptor beta chain was carried out in a study of cytotoxic CD8 clonotypes in ibrutinib-treated CLL (dated by TCRdb to the early 2020s). Broadly, across the study: The cohort had 11 relapsed/refractory and 15 treatment-naive patients; some 17 were IGHV unmutated. The response samples were drawn at a median of roughly twelve months into treatment, with a range of about 6 to 36 months. Cryopreserved peripheral blood mononuclear cells were collected at three points: before therapy, at response, and at either sustained remission or disease progression. Responses were partial in some 24 patients and complete in 2; after median approximately 67 months follow-up, 14 stayed in remission and about 12 progressed. Patients were still on ibrutinib when every remission and progressive disease sample was collected. Longitudinal samples were obtainable from about 30% of the roughly 90 participants in the trial. Samples averaged roughly 280,000 productive templates and tens of thousands of productive rearrangements. Study-wide findings and limitations: An increase in clonality was observed at ibrutinib response, with clonality remaining stable during sustained remission and falling back toward baseline at progression. Baseline clonality was found to be higher than that of age-matched healthy donors and was strongly correlated with circulating CD8+ T-cell counts. Public clonotypes were rare and either shrank or stayed stable during treatment, and the rise in clonality at ibrutinib response reflected expansion of private clonotypes. Sustained-remission and progressing patients did not have matched sampling times, and lymph node repertoires were not examined.

Each clonotype received, on average, around 9.6x coverage in deep resolution sequencing performed on a MiSeq, where the target depth lay between 1 in 1 million and 1 in 200,000 T cells. The immunoSEQ hsTCRB Kit was used to generate TCR beta libraries. Concerning the study's data processing: The data were analyzed with ImmunoSEQ Analyzer and ImmunoSEQ Data Assistant, and V, D and J gene assignments followed IMGT definitions. Clonality was computed as one minus normalized Shannon entropy of productive rearrangement frequencies, ranging from 0 to 1. Only overrepresented clonotypes making up at least 0.05% of the repertoire of each patient were included in the public clonotype analysis. Some twelve repertoires from age-matched healthy donors, obtained from immuneACCESS, served as clonality controls. Not all clones reach the TCRdb copy of this immuneACCESS table, which keeps in-frame sequences only. Checked studies attribute under half of the gap to unresolved V genes and leave the rest unexplained. The D gene and trimming were derived from the DNA, and the V and J assignments and clone size from that table. The sample data list approximately 45,000 clones, and 60% to 80% of these were observed just once. The top ten hold 20% to 25% of the sample.

Note on this clone: Its antigen target is currently unknown. No clone much larger than this one lies a single base away; base qualities are absent.

The germline V and J ends show losses of 2 bases and 0 bases respectively, and no gene match explains 7 bases of the junction. From cysteine to phenylalanine, the CDR3 is 18 amino acids long. The kept DNA is CDR3 alone, 54 bases in frame from the first base. The CDR1 and CDR2 encoded by the germline V gene are SGHRS and YFSETQ. According to the study, the label for this sample's time point signals: approximately 25 months on ibrutinib. For TCR beta library preparation, approximately 1.8 micrograms of genomic DNA was extracted from cryopreserved PBMCs. Longitudinal blood samples from CLL patients on ibrutinib monotherapy underwent high-throughput TCR beta sequencing. The patients took part in an open-label, single-center phase 2 trial of ibrutinib monotherapy.

The clonotype was recovered from a human donor with chronic lymphocytic leukemia. The sequence is built from TRBV5-1 and TRBJ2-7; TRBD2 lines up with 14 middle nucleotides. The source was PBMCs, collected after 24 months of ibrutinib treatment. CDR3 reads: CASSFGLAGGLSSYEQYF. The DNA reads TGCGCCAGCAGCTTCGGACTAGCGGGGGGACTTAGCTCCTACGAGCAGTACTTC.